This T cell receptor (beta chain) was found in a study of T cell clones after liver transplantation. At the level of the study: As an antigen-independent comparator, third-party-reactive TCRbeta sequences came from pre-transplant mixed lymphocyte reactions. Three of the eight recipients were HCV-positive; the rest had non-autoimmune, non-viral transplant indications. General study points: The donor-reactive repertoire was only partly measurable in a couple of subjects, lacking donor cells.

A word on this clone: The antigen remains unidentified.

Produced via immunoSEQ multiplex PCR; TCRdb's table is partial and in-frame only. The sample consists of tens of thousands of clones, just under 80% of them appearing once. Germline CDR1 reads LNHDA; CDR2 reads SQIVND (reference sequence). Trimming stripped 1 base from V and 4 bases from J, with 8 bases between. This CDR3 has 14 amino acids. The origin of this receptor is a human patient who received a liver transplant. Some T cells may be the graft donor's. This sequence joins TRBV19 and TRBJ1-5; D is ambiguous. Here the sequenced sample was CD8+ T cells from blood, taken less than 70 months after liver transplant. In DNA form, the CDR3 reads TGTGCCAGTAGTATAGGTTCTGCAAATCAGCCCCAGCATTTT. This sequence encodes CASSIGSANQPQHF.